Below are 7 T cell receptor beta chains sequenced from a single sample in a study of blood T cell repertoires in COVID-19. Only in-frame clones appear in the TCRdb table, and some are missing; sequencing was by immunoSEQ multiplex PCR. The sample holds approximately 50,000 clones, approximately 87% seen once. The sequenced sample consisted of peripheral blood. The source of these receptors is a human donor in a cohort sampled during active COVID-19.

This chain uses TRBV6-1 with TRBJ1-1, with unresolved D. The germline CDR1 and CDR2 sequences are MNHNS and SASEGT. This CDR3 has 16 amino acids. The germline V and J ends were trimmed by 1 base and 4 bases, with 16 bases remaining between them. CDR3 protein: CASSEVAASFSTEAFF. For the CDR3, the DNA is TGTGCCAGCAGTGAAGTGGCGGCCAGTTTTAGCACTGAAGCTTTCTTT.

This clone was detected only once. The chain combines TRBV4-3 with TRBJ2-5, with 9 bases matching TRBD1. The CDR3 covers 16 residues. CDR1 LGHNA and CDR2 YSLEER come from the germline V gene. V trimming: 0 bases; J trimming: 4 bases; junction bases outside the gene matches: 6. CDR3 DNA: TGCGCCAGCAGCCAAGACCGGGGGACAGGGAGAGAGACCCAGTACTTC. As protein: CASSQDRGTGRETQYF.

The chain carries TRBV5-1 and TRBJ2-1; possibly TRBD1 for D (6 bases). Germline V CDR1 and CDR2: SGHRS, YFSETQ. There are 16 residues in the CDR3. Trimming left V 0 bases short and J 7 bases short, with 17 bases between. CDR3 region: CASSLGVRAGVNEQFF. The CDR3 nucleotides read TGCGCCAGCAGCTTGGGGGTTCGGGCAGGGGTTAATGAGCAGTTCTTC.

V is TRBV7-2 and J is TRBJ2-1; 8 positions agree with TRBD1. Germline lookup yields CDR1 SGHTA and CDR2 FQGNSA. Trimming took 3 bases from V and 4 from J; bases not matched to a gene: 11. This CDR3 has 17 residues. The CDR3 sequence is CASSFRLPGQAYNEQFF. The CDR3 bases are TGTGCCAGCAGCTTCCGATTACCGGGACAGGCGTACAATGAGCAGTTCTTC. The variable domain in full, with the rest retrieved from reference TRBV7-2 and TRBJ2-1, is GAGVSQSPSNKVTEKGKDVELRCDPISGHTALYWYRQSLGQGLEFLIYFQGNSAPDKSGLPSDRFSAERTGGSVSTLTIQRTQQEDSAVYLCASSFRLPGQAYNEQFFGPGTRLTVL.

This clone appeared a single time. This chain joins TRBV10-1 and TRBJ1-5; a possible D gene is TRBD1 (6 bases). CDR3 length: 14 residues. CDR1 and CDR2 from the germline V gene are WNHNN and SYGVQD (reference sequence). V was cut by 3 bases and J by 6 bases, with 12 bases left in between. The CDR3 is CASSEGGGTQPQHF. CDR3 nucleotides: TGCGCCAGCAGTGAAGGGGGGGGGACTCAGCCCCAGCATTTT.

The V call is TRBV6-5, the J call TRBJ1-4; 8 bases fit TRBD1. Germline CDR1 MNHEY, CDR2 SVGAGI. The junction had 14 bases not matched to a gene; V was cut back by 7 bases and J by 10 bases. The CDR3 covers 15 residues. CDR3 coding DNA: TGTGCCAGCACCCCGACAGGGGAGGGAGGAGGAAAACTGTTTTTT. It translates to CASTPTGEGGGKLFF.

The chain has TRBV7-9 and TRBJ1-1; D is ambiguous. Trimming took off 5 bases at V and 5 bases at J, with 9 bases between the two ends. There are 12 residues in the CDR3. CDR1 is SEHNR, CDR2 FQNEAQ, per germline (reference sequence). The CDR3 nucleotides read TGTGCCAGCAGCACCGGGAGGACTGAAGCTTTCTTT. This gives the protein CASSTGRTEAFF.